A selection of T cell receptor beta chains follows, all from one sample in a study of Graves' ophthalmopathy and Graves' hyperthyroidism. TCRdb re-called the multiplex PCR reads through MiXCR, storing one row per CDR3 protein. Of about 160,000 distinct CDR3 sequences listed, roughly two fifths are singletons. Sequenced material: peripheral blood. These receptors all come from a man between 25 and 39 years old with Graves' ophthalmopathy. CDR3s include the opening cysteine and the closing phenylalanine or tryptophan. The D gene is left open where the match is weak. Size is stated for part of the rows, as once, few or many counts, or as a class when the clone is expanded.

J gene: TRBJ2-7; D gene: TRBD2; V gene: TRBV20-1; clone size: NA; CDR3 protein: CSARLISGRNEQYF; CDR3 DNA: TGCAGTGCTAGACTCATTAGCGGGAGGAACGAGCAGTACTTC
J gene: TRBJ1-1; D gene: TRBD1; V gene: TRBV6-1; clone size: few; CDR3 protein: CASKRQGGRGIDTEAFF; CDR3 DNA: TGTGCCAGCAAACGACAGGGGGGGCGCGGGATCGACACTGAAGCTTTCTTT
J gene: TRBJ1-2; D gene: TRBD1; V gene: TRBV6-2/TRBV6-3; clone size: NA; CDR3 protein: CASSSTQGQVAGYTF; CDR3 DNA: TGTGCCAGCAGTTCCACACAGGGACAGGTGGCGGGCTACACCTTC
J gene: TRBJ1-5; D gene: NA; V gene: TRBV20-1; clone size: many; CDR3 protein: CSGSMGASNQPQHF; CDR3 DNA: TGCAGTGGTTCTATGGGGGCGAGCAATCAGCCCCAGCATTTT
J gene: TRBJ1-3; D gene: NA; V gene: TRBV2; clone size: NA; CDR3 protein: CASSLQGNTIYF; CDR3 DNA: TGTGCCAGCAGTTTACAGGGAAACACCATATATTTT
J gene: TRBJ2-5; D gene: TRBD2; V gene: TRBV5-5; clone size: many; CDR3 protein: CASSRAIAGTQETQYF; CDR3 DNA: TGTGCCAGCAGCCGGGCAATAGCGGGGACCCAAGAGACCCAGTACTTC
J gene: TRBJ1-2; D gene: NA; V gene: TRBV27; clone size: NA; CDR3 protein: CASSLSGAGDYGYTF; CDR3 DNA: TGTGCCAGCAGTTTATCGGGGGCGGGGGACTATGGCTACACCTTC
J gene: TRBJ1-1; D gene: NA; V gene: TRBV20-1; clone size: once; CDR3 protein: CSAKGDENTEAFF; CDR3 DNA: TGCAGTGCTAAGGGGGATGAGAACACTGAAGCTTTCTTT
J gene: TRBJ1-1; D gene: TRBD1; V gene: TRBV12-3/TRBV12-4; clone size: few; CDR3 protein: CASSRDRGSEAFF; CDR3 DNA: TGTGCCAGCAGTCGGGACAGGGGGAGTGAAGCTTTCTTT
J gene: TRBJ1-2; D gene: TRBD1; V gene: TRBV7-2; clone size: many; CDR3 protein: CASSLVQGVGGYTF; CDR3 DNA: TGTGCCAGCAGCTTAGTACAGGGGGTGGGCGGCTACACCTTC
J gene: TRBJ2-7; D gene: TRBD2; V gene: TRBV7-2; clone size: many; CDR3 protein: CASSLGASGSYEQYF; CDR3 DNA: TGTGCCAGCAGCTTAGGGGCTAGCGGTTCCTACGAGCAGTACTTC
J gene: TRBJ2-2; D gene: TRBD2; V gene: TRBV12-3/TRBV12-4; clone size: many; CDR3 protein: CASRTGLVIGELFF; CDR3 DNA: TGTGCCAGCAGGACCGGACTAGTCATCGGGGAGCTGTTTTTT
J gene: TRBJ2-7; D gene: TRBD2; V gene: TRBV7-2; clone size: NA; CDR3 protein: CASSLIAGEPYEQYF; CDR3 DNA: TGTGCCAGCAGCCTTATAGCGGGAGAGCCCTACGAGCAGTACTTC
J gene: TRBJ2-7; D gene: NA; V gene: TRBV6-2/TRBV6-3; clone size: NA; CDR3 protein: CASSYSAGAKYEQYF; CDR3 DNA: TGTGCCAGCAGTTACTCAGCAGGGGCCAAATACGAGCAGTACTTC
J gene: TRBJ2-7; D gene: NA; V gene: TRBV28; clone size: NA; CDR3 protein: CASSPSMVLVLGGSYEQYF; CDR3 DNA: TGTGCCAGCAGTCCCAGTATGGTGCTTGTACTAGGGGGCTCCTACGAGCAGTACTTC
J gene: TRBJ1-2; D gene: TRBD1; V gene: TRBV6-1; clone size: NA; CDR3 protein: CASSEEGQGVYGYTF; CDR3 DNA: TGTGCCAGCAGTGAGGAGGGACAGGGCGTTTATGGCTACACCTTC
J gene: TRBJ2-5; D gene: NA; V gene: TRBV6-2/TRBV6-3; clone size: once; CDR3 protein: CASSYGGHQYF; CDR3 DNA: TGTGCCAGCAGTTACGGAGGGCACCAGTACTTC
J gene: TRBJ2-5; D gene: TRBD1; V gene: TRBV30; clone size: NA; CDR3 protein: CAWSRTGNQETQYF; CDR3 DNA: TGTGCCTGGAGTAGGACAGGGAATCAAGAGACCCAGTACTTC
J gene: TRBJ1-1; D gene: TRBD1; V gene: TRBV7-8; clone size: few; CDR3 protein: CASSLARQGGTEAFF; CDR3 DNA: TGTGCCAGCAGCTTAGCCCGACAGGGGGGAACTGAAGCTTTCTTT
J gene: TRBJ2-5; D gene: NA; V gene: TRBV5-1; clone size: many; CDR3 protein: CASSLGGMETQYF; CDR3 DNA: TGCGCCAGCAGCCTCGGCGGCATGGAGACCCAGTACTTC
J gene: TRBJ2-7; D gene: NA; V gene: TRBV7-2; clone size: many; CDR3 protein: CASSLYGYEQYF; CDR3 DNA: TGTGCCAGCAGCTTATATGGCTACGAGCAGTACTTC
J gene: TRBJ2-2; D gene: NA; V gene: TRBV5-1; clone size: many; CDR3 protein: CASSLDGGELFF; CDR3 DNA: TGCGCCAGCAGCTTGGACGGAGGGGAGCTGTTTTTT
J gene: TRBJ2-7; D gene: NA; V gene: TRBV27; clone size: once; CDR3 protein: CASSLEWLAEQYF; CDR3 DNA: TGTGCCAGCAGTTTAGAGTGGCTAGCCGAGCAGTACTTC
J gene: TRBJ2-2; D gene: NA; V gene: TRBV6-4; clone size: many; CDR3 protein: CASSDSSHVGELFF; CDR3 DNA: TGTGCCAGCAGTGACTCGAGTCACGTCGGGGAGCTGTTTTTT
J gene: TRBJ1-1; D gene: TRBD1; V gene: TRBV28; clone size: NA; CDR3 protein: CASSLPPGQGSDTEAFF; CDR3 DNA: TGTGCCAGCAGTTTGCCTCCGGGACAGGGGTCCGACACTGAAGCTTTCTTT
J gene: TRBJ2-2; D gene: NA; V gene: TRBV27; clone size: many; CDR3 protein: CASSLFSSVYSGELFF; CDR3 DNA: TGTGCCAGCAGTTTATTTTCTAGCGTGTATTCCGGGGAGCTGTTTTTT
J gene: TRBJ2-5; D gene: NA; V gene: TRBV12-3/TRBV12-4; clone size: many; CDR3 protein: CASGKGQEETQYF; CDR3 DNA: TGTGCCAGCGGTAAGGGGCAGGAAGAGACCCAGTACTTC
J gene: TRBJ2-5; D gene: NA; V gene: TRBV12-3/TRBV12-4; clone size: NA; CDR3 protein: CASSTQTGRETQYF; CDR3 DNA: TGTGCCAGCAGCACCCAAACAGGGAGAGAGACCCAGTACTTC
J gene: TRBJ2-5; D gene: NA; V gene: TRBV11-2; clone size: few; CDR3 protein: CASSRPGIEETQYF; CDR3 DNA: TGTGCCAGCAGCCGTCCGGGGATTGAGGAGACCCAGTACTTC
J gene: TRBJ1-1; D gene: NA; V gene: TRBV12-3/TRBV12-4; clone size: once; CDR3 protein: CASSSELGTEAFF; CDR3 DNA: TGTGCCAGCAGTTCCGAGCTCGGCACTGAAGCTTTCTTT
J gene: TRBJ2-7; D gene: TRBD2; V gene: TRBV28; clone size: NA; CDR3 protein: CASSGLAEKYEQYF; CDR3 DNA: TGTGCCAGTTCGGGACTAGCGGAAAAATACGAGCAGTACTTC
J gene: TRBJ1-5; D gene: TRBD1; V gene: TRBV24-1; clone size: few; CDR3 protein: CATGQGYGQPQHF; CDR3 DNA: TGTGCCACCGGACAGGGGTACGGTCAGCCCCAGCATTTT
J gene: TRBJ2-2; D gene: TRBD1; V gene: TRBV19; clone size: many; CDR3 protein: CASSRIQGRKNTGELFF; CDR3 DNA: TGTGCCAGTAGCCGCATACAGGGGCGAAAGAACACCGGGGAGCTGTTTTTT
J gene: TRBJ1-6; D gene: NA; V gene: TRBV11-2; clone size: many; CDR3 protein: CASSLDPRGNSPLHF; CDR3 DNA: TGTGCCAGCAGCTTAGACCCCAGGGGTAATTCACCCCTCCACTTT
J gene: TRBJ2-7; D gene: TRBD2; V gene: TRBV11-2; clone size: NA; CDR3 protein: CASSLERSGSSYEQYF; CDR3 DNA: TGTGCCAGCAGCTTAGAGCGGAGCGGGAGCTCCTACGAGCAGTACTTC
J gene: TRBJ2-7; D gene: NA; V gene: TRBV6-5; clone size: NA; CDR3 protein: CASSSTGTGEQYF; CDR3 DNA: TGTGCCAGCAGTTCGACGGGCACTGGCGAGCAGTACTTC
J gene: TRBJ2-2; D gene: NA; V gene: TRBV19; clone size: many; CDR3 protein: CASSIGRTNTGELFF; CDR3 DNA: TGTGCCAGTAGTATTGGTCGGACGAACACCGGGGAGCTGTTTTTT
J gene: TRBJ2-2; D gene: TRBD2; V gene: TRBV12-3/TRBV12-4; clone size: NA; CDR3 protein: CASRGLAGGRTGELFF; CDR3 DNA: TGTGCCAGCAGGGGACTAGCGGGAGGTCGCACCGGGGAGCTGTTTTTT
J gene: TRBJ2-2; D gene: NA; V gene: TRBV3-1; clone size: many; CDR3 protein: CASSLTGRSTGELFF; CDR3 DNA: TGTGCCAGCAGCCTAACCGGGAGATCCACCGGGGAGCTGTTTTTT
J gene: TRBJ2-5; D gene: NA; V gene: TRBV9; clone size: NA; CDR3 protein: CASSVGVERETQYF; CDR3 DNA: TGTGCCAGCAGCGTAGGTGTTGAGAGAGAGACCCAGTACTTC
J gene: TRBJ1-1; D gene: NA; V gene: TRBV6-5; clone size: many; CDR3 protein: CASTSRARPSTEAFF; CDR3 DNA: TGTGCCAGCACATCAAGGGCCAGGCCGTCTACTGAAGCTTTCTTT
J gene: TRBJ1-5; D gene: NA; V gene: TRBV12-3/TRBV12-4; clone size: NA; CDR3 protein: CASRGNEQPQHF; CDR3 DNA: TGTGCCAGCAGAGGCAATGAGCAGCCCCAGCATTTT
J gene: TRBJ2-6; D gene: NA; V gene: TRBV28; clone size: many; CDR3 protein: CASRRGGANVLTF; CDR3 DNA: TGTGCCAGCAGAAGAGGGGGGGCCAACGTCCTGACTTTC
J gene: TRBJ1-5; D gene: NA; V gene: TRBV6-1; clone size: NA; CDR3 protein: CASTPYNSNQPQHF; CDR3 DNA: TGTGCCAGCACCCCCTATAACAGCAATCAGCCCCAGCATTTT
J gene: TRBJ2-5; D gene: NA; V gene: TRBV4-3; clone size: many; CDR3 protein: CASSQDLARQETQYF; CDR3 DNA: TGCGCCAGCAGCCAAGACCTAGCGAGACAAGAGACCCAGTACTTC
J gene: TRBJ1-5; D gene: NA; V gene: TRBV6-2/TRBV6-3; clone size: many; CDR3 protein: CASSYTSDSNQPQHF; CDR3 DNA: TGTGCCAGCAGTTACACCTCAGATAGCAATCAGCCCCAGCATTTT
J gene: TRBJ1-5; D gene: TRBD1; V gene: TRBV20-1; clone size: NA; CDR3 protein: CSAAGTGNQPQHF; CDR3 DNA: TGCAGTGCTGCCGGGACAGGGAATCAGCCCCAGCATTTT
J gene: TRBJ2-7; D gene: NA; V gene: TRBV5-1; clone size: many; CDR3 protein: CASSSAGDAMGEQYF; CDR3 DNA: TGCGCCAGCAGCTCGGCAGGGGATGCCATGGGCGAGCAGTACTTC
J gene: TRBJ2-7; D gene: NA; V gene: TRBV6-5; clone size: many; CDR3 protein: CATSTSSYEQYF; CDR3 DNA: TGTGCCACTTCGACCAGCTCCTACGAGCAGTACTTC
J gene: TRBJ2-3; D gene: TRBD2; V gene: TRBV6-1; clone size: NA; CDR3 protein: CASTSEAGGLTQYF; CDR3 DNA: TGTGCCAGCACCTCGGAAGCGGGAGGGCTTACGCAGTATTTT
J gene: TRBJ2-5; D gene: TRBD2; V gene: TRBV2; clone size: many; CDR3 protein: CASRRAGGVGETQYF; CDR3 DNA: TGTGCCAGCAGACGAGCGGGAGGAGTGGGTGAGACCCAGTACTTC